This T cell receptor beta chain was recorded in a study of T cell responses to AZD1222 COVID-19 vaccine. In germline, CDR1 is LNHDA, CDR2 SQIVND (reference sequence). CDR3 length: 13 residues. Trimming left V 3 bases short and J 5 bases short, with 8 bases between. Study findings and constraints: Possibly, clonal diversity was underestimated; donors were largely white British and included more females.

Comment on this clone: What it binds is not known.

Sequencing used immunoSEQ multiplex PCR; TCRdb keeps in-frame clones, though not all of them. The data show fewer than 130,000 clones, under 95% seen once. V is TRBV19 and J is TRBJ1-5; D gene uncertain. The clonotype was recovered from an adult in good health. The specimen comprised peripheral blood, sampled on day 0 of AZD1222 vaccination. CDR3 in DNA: TGTGCCAGTAGTATTAAGGGAGATCAGCCCCAGCATTTT. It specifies CASSIKGDQPQHF. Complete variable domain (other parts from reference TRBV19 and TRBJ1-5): DGGITQSPKYLFRKEGQNVTLSCEQNLNHDAMYWYRQDPGQGLRLIYYSQIVNDFQKGDIAEGYSVSREKKESFPLTVTSAQKNPTAFYLCASSIKGDQPQHFGDGTRLSIL.